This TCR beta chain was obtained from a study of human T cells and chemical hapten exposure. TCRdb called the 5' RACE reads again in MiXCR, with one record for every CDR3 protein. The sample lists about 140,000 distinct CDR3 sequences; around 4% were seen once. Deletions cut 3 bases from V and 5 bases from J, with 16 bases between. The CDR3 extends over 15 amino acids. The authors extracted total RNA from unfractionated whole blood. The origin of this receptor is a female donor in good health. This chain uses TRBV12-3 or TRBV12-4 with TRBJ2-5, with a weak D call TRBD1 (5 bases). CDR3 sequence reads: CASSFRAYDAETQYF. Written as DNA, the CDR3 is TGTGCCAGCAGTTTCAGGGCCTACGACGCGGAGACCCAGTACTTC.